This section outlines one T cell receptor (beta chain) sequence together with its context. The data derive from a study of blood T cell repertoires in COVID-19. For the study at large: Samples came from the United States, Italy and Spain, spanning acute and convalescent COVID-19. T cells, B-cell-depleted T cells, or PBMCs provided the cDNA or gDNA that served as material.

Source study methods: The assay estimated nucleated cells by amplifying reference gene primers. The method was immunoSEQ multiplex PCR; TCRdb's version includes in-frame clones alone and lacks a portion of them. V and J calls and clone size come straight from that table; D and trimming were deduced from the DNA. Here the sample spans 150,000 or so clones, 91% being singletons. V shed 3 bases and J 5 bases; nucleotides not matched to a gene: 6. CDR1 MGHRA and CDR2 YSYEKL come from the germline V gene. The CDR3 has 15 amino acids. The rearrangement uses TRBV4-1 and TRBJ1-5; TRBD1 agrees at 8 bases. The source material was peripheral blood. The TCR originated in a man aged 45 to 65 with acute or convalescent COVID-19. CDR3 protein: CASSHGQGSDQPQHF. The CDR3 nucleotides read TGCGCCAGCAGCCATGGACAGGGCTCGGATCAGCCCCAGCATTTT.